The 16 T cell receptor beta chains reported below all come from one sample, sequenced in a study of blood T cell repertoires in COVID-19. Assay used: immunoSEQ multiplex PCR; TCRdb lists only in-frame clones, some missing. Counted here are just under 150,000 clones, around 87% occurring once; the ten biggest clones make up less than 45%. Sequenced input: peripheral blood. Receptors originate from a man over 45 who had recovered from COVID-19.

The CDR3 is CASSQEEGDEQYF. The CDR3 DNA reads TGCGCCAGCAGCCAAGAAGAGGGAGACGAGCAGTACTTC. The chain carries TRBV4-3 and TRBJ2-7; tentatively, D is TRBD2 (5 bases). Germline CDR1 and CDR2: LGHNA and YSLEER. Trimming took 0 bases from V and 5 from J, leaving 8 bases between them. This CDR3 contains 13 residues.

This clone has more than one count but fewer than ten. The rearrangement joins TRBV7-6 to TRBJ1-6; D remains unclear. Germline values: CDR1 SGHVS, CDR2 FNYEAQ. The CDR3 runs to 16 residues. With 4 bases removed from V and 7 bases from J, the gap between germline ends came to 17 bases. CDR3 bases: TGTGCCAGCAGCTCAGGAAATGGGTTTAAGAATTCACCCCTCCACTTT. As protein: CASSSGNGFKNSPLHF. The full variable domain, its missing parts supplied by reference TRBV7-6 and TRBJ1-6, is GAGVSQSPRYKVTKRGQDVALRCDPISGHVSLYWYRQALGQGPEFLTYFNYEAQQDKSGLPNDRFSAERPEGSISTLTIQRTEQRDSAMYRCASSSGNGFKNSPLHFGNGTRLTVT.

The chain employs TRBV30 and TRBJ1-1; maybe TRBD1 (6 bases). V lost 4 bases and J 0 bases, leaving 12 bases between the germline ends. The CDR3 is made up of 14 amino acids. The germline V gene encodes CDR1 GTSNPN and CDR2 SVGIG (reference sequence). The CDR3 loop is CAWNRGAMNTEAFF. In DNA, the CDR3 is TGTGCCTGGAATCGGGGGGCGATGAACACTGAAGCTTTCTTT.

The chain employs TRBV28 and TRBJ1-4, with D perhaps TRBD1 (5 bases). V was trimmed by 1 base and J by 5 bases, leaving 8 bases between them. In germline, CDR1 is MDHEN, CDR2 SYDVKM. The CDR3 extends over 14 amino acids. This chain's CDR3 is CASSLFGGNEKLFF. The CDR3 DNA follows: TGTGCCAGCAGTTTATTTGGGGGGAATGAAAAACTGTTTTTT.

The chain employs TRBV3-1 (or the pseudogene TRBV3-2) and TRBJ2-7; a weak D match, TRBD2 (6 bases). CDR1 is LGHDT and CDR2 is YNNKEL in the germline V gene (reference sequence). The CDR3 has 14 amino acids. Trimming took 1 base from V and 2 from J, leaving 9 bases between them. The CDR3 loop is CASSQAGTAYEQYF. The DNA of the CDR3 is TGTGCCAGCAGCCAAGCGGGGACTGCCTACGAGCAGTACTTC.

The V and J genes are TRBV29-1 and TRBJ2-3, with TRBD2 matching 9 bases. In germline, CDR1 is SQVTM, CDR2 ANQGSEA. The CDR3 runs to 14 residues. The trim removed 3 bases at V and 2 bases at J, leaving 3 bases unmatched. This chain's CDR3 is CSVDRGGATDTQYF. In DNA, the CDR3 is TGCAGCGTTGACCGCGGGGGGGCCACAGATACGCAGTATTTT.

V and J are TRBV7-9 and TRBJ1-4; 7 bases line up with TRBD1. The CDR3 loop spans 18 amino acids. With V trimmed by 2 bases and J by 0 bases, 9 bases remained unmatched. CDR1 SEHNR and CDR2 FQNEAQ come from the germline V gene (reference sequence). The CDR3 DNA follows: TGTGCCAGCAGCTTAATGCGAGGGGGCGTAGCAACTAATGAAAAACTGTTTTTT. Translation gives CASSLMRGGVATNEKLFF. The full variable domain, in which reference TRBV7-9 and TRBJ1-4 provide the parts outside the CDR3, is DTGVSQNPRHKITKRGQNVTFRCDPISEHNRLYWYRQTLGQGPEFLTYFQNEAQLEKSRLLSDRFSAERPKGSFSTLEIQRTEQGDSAMYLCASSLMRGGVATNEKLFFGSGTQLSVL.

The chain employs TRBV7-6 and TRBJ2-2, with D possibly TRBD1 on 6 matching bases. The CDR3 consists of 16 residues. From germline, CDR1 is SGHVS and CDR2 FNYEAQ. The V and J ends lost 2 bases and 3 bases respectively, with 13 bases between them. CDR3 sequence (DNA): TGTGCCAGCAGCTTAAGGGGCGCAGGGGACACCGGGGAGCTGTTTTTT. Amino acid sequence: CASSLRGAGDTGELFF.

This chain connects TRBV7-2 to TRBJ2-1, with TRBD2 matching 7 bases. The V gene end was trimmed by 5 bases and the J gene end by 0 bases; junction bases not matched to a gene: 10. This CDR3 region has 17 residues. The germline V gene encodes CDR1 SGHTA and CDR2 FQGNSA. The CDR3 here is CASSLGLLASSYNEQFF. CDR3 nucleotide sequence: TGTGCCAGCAGCCTTGGACTACTAGCGAGCTCCTACAATGAGCAGTTCTTC.

The CDR3 reads CASSLDPRGLPGIDTQYF. CDR3 coding DNA: TGCGCCAGCAGCCTGGACCCAAGAGGGCTCCCGGGGATAGATACGCAGTATTTT. This sequence joins TRBV5-1 and TRBJ2-3; tentative D call: TRBD2 (5 bases). The CDR3 contains 18 residues. CDR1 SGHRS and CDR2 YFSETQ come from the germline V gene. The V end lost 4 bases, the J end lost 5 bases, and 26 bases lay between the germline ends.

The chain employs TRBV30 and TRBJ1-2; D possibly corresponds to TRBD1 (6 bases). The CDR3 extends over 13 amino acids. Germline values: CDR1 GTSNPN, CDR2 SVGIG (reference sequence). Trimming cost V 8 bases and J 5 bases, with 18 bases left between them. Written as DNA, the CDR3 is TGTGCCGGGGGCCCGGGTAGGGGGTATGGCTACACCTTC. Residues: CAGGPGRGYGYTF.

The CDR3 sequence is CASSRGQGYNEQYF. The CDR3 bases are TGTGCCAGCAGCCGGGGACAGGGGTATAACGAGCAGTACTTC. The chain is built from TRBV7-2 and TRBJ2-7; 10 bases match TRBD1. The germline V gene has CDR1 SGHTA and CDR2 FQGNSA. V lost 5 bases to trimming and J lost 5 bases; unmatched junction nucleotides: 6. The CDR3 consists of 14 residues.

The chain employs TRBV21-1 and TRBJ2-5; no check of the table's D call, TRBD2, against the DNA was made. TRBV21-1 is listed as a pseudogene. The CDR3 is 16 residues long. The DNA for the CDR3 is TGTGCCAGCAGCCTATTAGCGGGGGGGCAGCAAGAGACCCAGTACTTC. This gives the protein CASSLLAGGQQETQYF.

CDR3 sequence: CASSFQTPSGTQYF. CDR3 sequence (DNA): TGTGCCAGCAGCTTCCAGACCCCTTCGGGGACCCAGTACTTC. The chain couples TRBV13 to TRBJ2-5; D not certain. Germline assignment: CDR1 PRHDT and CDR2 FYEKMQ (reference sequence). The V end was cut by 3 bases, the J end by 7 bases, with 15 bases between. CDR3 length: 14 amino acids. The full variable domain, its missing parts supplied by reference TRBV13 and TRBJ2-5, is AAGVIQSPRHLIKEKRETATLKCYPIPRHDTVYWYQQGPGQDPQFLISFYEKMQSDKGSIPDRFSAQQFSDYHSELNMSSLELGDSALYFCASSFQTPSGTQYFGPGTRLLVL.

V usage is TRBV11-2 and J usage is TRBJ1-2; D is ambiguous. V lost 4 bases, J lost 5 bases, and 11 bases lay in between. The length of the CDR3 is 13 residues. Germline V gives CDR1 SGHAT, CDR2 FQNNGV. CDR3 protein: CASSSAGLYGYTF. The CDR3 nucleotides read TGTGCCAGCAGCTCAGCAGGATTATATGGCTACACCTTC.

This clone was observed a single time. The CDR3 region is CASSLSNYGYTF. CDR3 bases: TGTGCCAGCAGCCTCTCTAACTATGGCTACACCTTC. The rearrangement uses TRBV7-9 and TRBJ1-2; D remains unclear. CDR1 is SEHNR and CDR2 is FQNEAQ in the germline V gene (reference sequence). Trimming removed 5 bases from V and 0 bases from J, with 4 bases in between. This CDR3 has 12 amino acids.